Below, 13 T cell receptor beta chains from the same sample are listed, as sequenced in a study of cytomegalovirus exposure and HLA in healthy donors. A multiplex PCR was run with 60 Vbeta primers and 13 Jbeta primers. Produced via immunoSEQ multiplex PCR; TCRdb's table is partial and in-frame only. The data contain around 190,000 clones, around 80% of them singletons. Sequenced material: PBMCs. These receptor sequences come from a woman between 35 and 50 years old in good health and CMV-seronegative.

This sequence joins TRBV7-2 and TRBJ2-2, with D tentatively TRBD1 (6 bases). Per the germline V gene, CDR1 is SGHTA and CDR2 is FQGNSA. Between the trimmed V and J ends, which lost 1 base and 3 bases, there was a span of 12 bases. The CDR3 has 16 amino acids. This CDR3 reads CASSLGRDIYTGELFF. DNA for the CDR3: TGTGCCAGCAGCTTAGGAAGGGACATCTACACCGGGGAGCTGTTTTTT.

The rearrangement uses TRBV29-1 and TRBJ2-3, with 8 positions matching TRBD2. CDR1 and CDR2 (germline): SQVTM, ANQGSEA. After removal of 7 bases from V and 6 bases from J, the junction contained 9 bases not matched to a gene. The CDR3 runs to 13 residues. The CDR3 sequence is CSAGTSERDTQYF. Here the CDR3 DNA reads TGCAGCGCTGGGACTAGTGAGCGTGATACGCAGTATTTT.

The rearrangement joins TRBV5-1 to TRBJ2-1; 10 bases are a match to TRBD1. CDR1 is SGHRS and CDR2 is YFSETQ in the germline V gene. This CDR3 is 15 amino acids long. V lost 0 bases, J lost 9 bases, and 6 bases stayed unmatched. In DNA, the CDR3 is TGCGCCAGCAGCTTGGCCCCCGGGACAGGGGCTGAGCAGTTCTTC. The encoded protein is CASSLAPGTGAEQFF.

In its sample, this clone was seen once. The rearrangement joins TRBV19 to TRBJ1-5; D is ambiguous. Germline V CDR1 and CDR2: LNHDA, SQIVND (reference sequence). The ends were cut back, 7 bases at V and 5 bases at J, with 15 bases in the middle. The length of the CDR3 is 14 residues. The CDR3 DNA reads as TGTGCCAGTACCCGAGAGGCGACGGATCAGCCCCAGCATTTT. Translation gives CASTREATDQPQHF.

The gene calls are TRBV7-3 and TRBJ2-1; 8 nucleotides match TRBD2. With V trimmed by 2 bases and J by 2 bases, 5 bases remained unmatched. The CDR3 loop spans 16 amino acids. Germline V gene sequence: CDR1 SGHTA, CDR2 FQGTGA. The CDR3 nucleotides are TGTGCCAGCAGCTTACGGGAGGGCAGACCCTACAATGAGCAGTTCTTC. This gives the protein CASSLREGRPYNEQFF. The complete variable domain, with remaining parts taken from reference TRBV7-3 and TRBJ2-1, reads GAGVSQTPSNKVTEKGKYVELRCDPISGHTALYWYRQSLGQGPEFLIYFQGTGAADDSGLPNDRFFAVRPEGSVSTLKIQRTERGDSAVYLCASSLREGRPYNEQFFGPGTRLTVL.

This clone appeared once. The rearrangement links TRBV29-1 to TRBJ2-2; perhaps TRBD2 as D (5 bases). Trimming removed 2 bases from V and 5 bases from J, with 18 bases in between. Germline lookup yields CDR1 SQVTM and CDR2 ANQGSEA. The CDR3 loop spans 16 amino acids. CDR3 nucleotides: TGCAGCGTTGAACTGGGCGCTGTCACGGGGACCGGGGAGCTGTTTTTT. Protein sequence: CSVELGAVTGTGELFF.

The CDR3 DNA sequence: TGTGCCAGCAGTTTATCGGGGACTAGCGGAGGAGAGACCCAGTACTTC. Its protein product is CASSLSGTSGGETQYF. The genes are TRBV27 and TRBJ2-5, with 11 bases identical to TRBD2. Trimming removed 0 bases from V and 4 bases from J; junction bases left unmatched: 4. This CDR3 spans 16 amino acids. Per the germline V gene, CDR1 is MNHEY and CDR2 is SMNVEV (reference sequence).

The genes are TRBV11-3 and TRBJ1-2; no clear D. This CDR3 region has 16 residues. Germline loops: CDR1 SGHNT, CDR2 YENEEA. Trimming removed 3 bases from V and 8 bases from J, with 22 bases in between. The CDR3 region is CASSFQGMAGSGGYTF. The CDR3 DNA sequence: TGTGCCAGCAGCTTTCAAGGGATGGCGGGCAGCGGAGGCTACACCTTC.

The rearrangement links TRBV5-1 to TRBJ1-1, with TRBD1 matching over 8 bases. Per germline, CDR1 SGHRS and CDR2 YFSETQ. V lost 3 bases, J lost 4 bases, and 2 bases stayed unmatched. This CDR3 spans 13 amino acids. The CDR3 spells CASSWTGSTEAFF. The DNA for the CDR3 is TGCGCCAGCAGCTGGACAGGGTCCACTGAAGCTTTCTTT.

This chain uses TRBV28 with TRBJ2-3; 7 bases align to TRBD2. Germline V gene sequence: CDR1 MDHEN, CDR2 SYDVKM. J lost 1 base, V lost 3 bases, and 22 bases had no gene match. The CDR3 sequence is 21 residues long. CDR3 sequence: CASSFVLTVDGRALGTDTQYF. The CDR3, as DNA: TGTGCCAGCAGTTTCGTCCTGACCGTCGATGGGAGGGCCTTAGGCACAGATACGCAGTATTTT. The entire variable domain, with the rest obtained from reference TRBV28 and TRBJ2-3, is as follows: DVKVTQSSRYLVKRTGEKVFLECVQDMDHENMFWYRQDPGLGLRLIYFSYDVKMKEKGDIPEGYSVSREKKERFSLILESASTNQTSMYLCASSFVLTVDGRALGTDTQYFGPGTRLTVL.

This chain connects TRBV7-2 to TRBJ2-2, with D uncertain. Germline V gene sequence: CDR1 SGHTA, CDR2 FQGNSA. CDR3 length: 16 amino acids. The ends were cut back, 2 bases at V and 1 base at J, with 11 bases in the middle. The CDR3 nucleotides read TGTGCCAGCAGCTTAAACGTGGCTAGGAACACCGGGGAGCTGTTTTTT. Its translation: CASSLNVARNTGELFF.

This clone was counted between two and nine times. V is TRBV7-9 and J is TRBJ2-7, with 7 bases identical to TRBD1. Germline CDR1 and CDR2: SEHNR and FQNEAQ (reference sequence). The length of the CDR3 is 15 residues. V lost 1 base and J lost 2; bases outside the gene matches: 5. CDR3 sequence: CASSLDQGVTYEQYF. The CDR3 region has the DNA TGTGCCAGCAGCTTAGATCAGGGGGTTACCTACGAGCAGTACTTC.

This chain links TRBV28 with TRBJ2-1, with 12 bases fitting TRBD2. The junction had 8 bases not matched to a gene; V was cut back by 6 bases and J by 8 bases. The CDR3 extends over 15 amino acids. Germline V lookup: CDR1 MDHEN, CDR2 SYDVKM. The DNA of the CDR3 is TGTGCCAGCAGGCCCGGTGGGACTAGCGGGTATGAGCAGTTCTTC. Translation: CASRPGGTSGYEQFF.